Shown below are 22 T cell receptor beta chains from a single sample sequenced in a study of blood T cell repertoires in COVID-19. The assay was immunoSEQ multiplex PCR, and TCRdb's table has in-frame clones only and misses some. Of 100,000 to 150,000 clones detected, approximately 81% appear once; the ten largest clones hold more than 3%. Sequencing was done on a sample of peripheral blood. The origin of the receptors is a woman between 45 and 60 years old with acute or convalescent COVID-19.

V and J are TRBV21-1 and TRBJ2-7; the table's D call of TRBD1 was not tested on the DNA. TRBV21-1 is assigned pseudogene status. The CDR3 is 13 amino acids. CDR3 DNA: TGTGCCAGCAAACAGGGGATCTCCTACGAGCAGTACTTC. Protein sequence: CASKQGISYEQYF.

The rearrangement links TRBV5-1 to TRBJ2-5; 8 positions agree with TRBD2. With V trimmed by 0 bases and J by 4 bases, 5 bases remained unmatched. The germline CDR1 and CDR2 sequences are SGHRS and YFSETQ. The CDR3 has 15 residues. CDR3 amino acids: CASSLGAREGETQYF. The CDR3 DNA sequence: TGCGCCAGCAGCTTGGGGGCTCGGGAGGGAGAGACCCAGTACTTC.

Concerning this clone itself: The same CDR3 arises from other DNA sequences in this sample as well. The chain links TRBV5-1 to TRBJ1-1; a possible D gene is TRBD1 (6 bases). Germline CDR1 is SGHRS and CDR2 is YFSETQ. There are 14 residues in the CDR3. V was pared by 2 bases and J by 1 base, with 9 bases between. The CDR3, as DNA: TGCGCCAGCAGCTTCGAGGGACAGAACACTGAAGCTTTCTTT. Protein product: CASSFEGQNTEAFF.

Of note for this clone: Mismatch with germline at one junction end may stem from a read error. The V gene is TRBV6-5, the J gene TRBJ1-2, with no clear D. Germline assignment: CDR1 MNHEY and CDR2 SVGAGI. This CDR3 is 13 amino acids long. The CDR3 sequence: CASSDSLNYGYTF. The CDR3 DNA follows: TGTGCCAGCAGTGACTCCCTTAACTATGGCTACACCTTC.

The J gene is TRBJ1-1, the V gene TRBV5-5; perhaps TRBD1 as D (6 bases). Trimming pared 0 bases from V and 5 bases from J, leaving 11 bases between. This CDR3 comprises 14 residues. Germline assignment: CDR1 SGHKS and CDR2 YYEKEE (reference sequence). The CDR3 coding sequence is TGTGCCAGCAGCTTGGAGGGGGATTGGACTGAAGCTTTCTTT. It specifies CASSLEGDWTEAFF.

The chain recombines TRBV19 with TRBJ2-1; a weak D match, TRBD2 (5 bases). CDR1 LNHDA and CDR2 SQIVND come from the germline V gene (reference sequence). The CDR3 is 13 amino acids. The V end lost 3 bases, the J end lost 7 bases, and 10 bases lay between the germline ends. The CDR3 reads CASSIRVANEQFF. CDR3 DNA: TGTGCCAGTAGTATTAGGGTAGCGAATGAGCAGTTCTTC.

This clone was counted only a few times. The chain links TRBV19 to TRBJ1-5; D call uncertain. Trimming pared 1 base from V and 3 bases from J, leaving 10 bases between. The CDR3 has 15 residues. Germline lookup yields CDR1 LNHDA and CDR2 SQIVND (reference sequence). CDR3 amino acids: CASSIGPGLNQPQHF. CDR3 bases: TGTGCCAGTAGTATAGGGCCAGGCCTCAATCAGCCCCAGCATTTT.

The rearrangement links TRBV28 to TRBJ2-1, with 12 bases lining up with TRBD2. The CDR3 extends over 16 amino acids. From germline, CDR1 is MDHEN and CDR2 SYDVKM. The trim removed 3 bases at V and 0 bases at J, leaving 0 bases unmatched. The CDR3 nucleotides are TGTGCCAGCAGTTTGACTAGCGGGAGCTCCTACAATGAGCAGTTCTTC. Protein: CASSLTSGSSYNEQFF.

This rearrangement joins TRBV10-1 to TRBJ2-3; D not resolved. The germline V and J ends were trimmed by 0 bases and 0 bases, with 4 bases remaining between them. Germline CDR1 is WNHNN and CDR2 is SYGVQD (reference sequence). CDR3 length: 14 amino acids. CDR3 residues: CASSESQSTDTQYF. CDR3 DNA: TGCGCCAGCAGTGAGTCACAGAGCACAGATACGCAGTATTTT.

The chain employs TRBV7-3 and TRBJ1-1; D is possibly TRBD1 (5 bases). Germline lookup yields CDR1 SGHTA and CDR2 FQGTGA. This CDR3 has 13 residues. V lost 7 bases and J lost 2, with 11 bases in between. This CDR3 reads CASMSGPNTEAFF. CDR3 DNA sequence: TGTGCCAGCATGTCAGGGCCTAACACTGAAGCTTTCTTT.

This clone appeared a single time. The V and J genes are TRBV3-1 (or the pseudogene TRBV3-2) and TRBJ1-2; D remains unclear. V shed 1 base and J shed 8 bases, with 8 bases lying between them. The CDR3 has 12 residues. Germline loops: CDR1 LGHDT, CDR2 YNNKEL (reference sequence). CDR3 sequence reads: CASSQGPGGYTF. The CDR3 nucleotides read TGTGCCAGCAGCCAAGGTCCAGGCGGCTACACCTTC.

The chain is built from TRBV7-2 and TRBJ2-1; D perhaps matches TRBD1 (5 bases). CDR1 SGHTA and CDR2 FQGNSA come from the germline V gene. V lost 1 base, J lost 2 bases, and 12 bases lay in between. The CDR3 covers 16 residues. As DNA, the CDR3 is TGTGCCAGCAGCTTAGAGGGGCGGAGACCCTACAATGAGCAGTTCTTC. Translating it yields CASSLEGRRPYNEQFF.

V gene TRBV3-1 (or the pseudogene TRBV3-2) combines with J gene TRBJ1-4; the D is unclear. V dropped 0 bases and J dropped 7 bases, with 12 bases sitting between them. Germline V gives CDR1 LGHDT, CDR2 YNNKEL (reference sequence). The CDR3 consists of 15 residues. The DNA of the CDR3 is TGTGCCAGCAGCCAAGATGCGGTTGTTGGTGAAAAACTGTTTTTT. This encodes CASSQDAVVGEKLFF.

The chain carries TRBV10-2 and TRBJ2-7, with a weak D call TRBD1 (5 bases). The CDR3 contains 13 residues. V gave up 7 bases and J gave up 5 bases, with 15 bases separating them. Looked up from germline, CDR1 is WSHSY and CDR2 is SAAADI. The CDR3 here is CASIFAGKNEQYF. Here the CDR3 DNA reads TGCGCCAGCATATTCGCAGGGAAGAACGAGCAGTACTTC.

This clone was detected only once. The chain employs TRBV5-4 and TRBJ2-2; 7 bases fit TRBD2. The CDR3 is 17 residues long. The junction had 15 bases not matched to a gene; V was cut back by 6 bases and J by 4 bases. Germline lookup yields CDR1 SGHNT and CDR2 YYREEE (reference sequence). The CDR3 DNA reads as TGTGCCAGCACCGATTCACTTCTAGCGGATGGCACCGGGGAGCTGTTTTTT. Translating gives CASTDSLLADGTGELFF. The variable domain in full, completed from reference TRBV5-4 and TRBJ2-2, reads ETGVTQSPTHLIKTRGQQVTLRCSSQSGHNTVSWYQQALGQGPQFIFQYYREEENGRGNFPPRFSGLQFPNYSSELNVNALELDDSALYLCASTDSLLADGTGELFFGEGSRLTVL.

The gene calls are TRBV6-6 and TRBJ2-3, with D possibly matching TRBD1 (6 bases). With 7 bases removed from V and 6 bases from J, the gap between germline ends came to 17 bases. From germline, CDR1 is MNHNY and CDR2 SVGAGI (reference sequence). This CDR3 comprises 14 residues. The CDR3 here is CASTKDRNLDTQYF. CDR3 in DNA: TGTGCCAGCACCAAGGACAGAAACCTCGATACGCAGTATTTT.

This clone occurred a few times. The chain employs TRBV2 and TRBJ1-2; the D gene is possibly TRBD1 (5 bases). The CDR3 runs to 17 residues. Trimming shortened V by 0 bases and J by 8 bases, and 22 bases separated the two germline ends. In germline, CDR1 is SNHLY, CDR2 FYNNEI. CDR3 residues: CASSEALLEGWGRGYTF. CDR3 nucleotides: TGTGCCAGCAGTGAAGCGCTTCTGGAGGGCTGGGGACGCGGCTACACCTTC.

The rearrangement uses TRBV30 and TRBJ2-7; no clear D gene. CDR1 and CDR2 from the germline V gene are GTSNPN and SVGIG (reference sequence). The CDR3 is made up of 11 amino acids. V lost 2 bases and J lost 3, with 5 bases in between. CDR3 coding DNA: TGTGCCTGGAGTCTAGTCTACGAGCAGTACTTC. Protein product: CAWSLVYEQYF.

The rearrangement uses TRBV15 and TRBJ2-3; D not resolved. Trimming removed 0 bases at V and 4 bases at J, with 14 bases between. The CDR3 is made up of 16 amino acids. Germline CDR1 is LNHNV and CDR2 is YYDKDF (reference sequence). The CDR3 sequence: CATSRDLSVLADTQYF. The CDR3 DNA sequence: TGTGCCACCAGCAGAGATCTTTCAGTCTTGGCAGATACGCAGTATTTT.

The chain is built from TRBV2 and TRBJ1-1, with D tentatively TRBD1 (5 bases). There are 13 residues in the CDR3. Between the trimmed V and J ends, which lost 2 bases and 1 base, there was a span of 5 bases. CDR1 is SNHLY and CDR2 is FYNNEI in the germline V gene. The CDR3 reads CASSEQGNTEAFF. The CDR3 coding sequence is TGTGCCAGCAGTGAACAGGGGAACACTGAAGCTTTCTTT.

Here the CDR3 reads CASSLLGTSGYNEQFF. The CDR3 region has the DNA TGCGCCAGCAGCTTGCTCGGGACTAGCGGCTACAATGAGCAGTTCTTC. The J gene is TRBJ2-1, the V gene TRBV5-1; 11 bases match TRBD2. The germline V gene has CDR1 SGHRS and CDR2 YFSETQ. This CDR3 spans 16 amino acids. V lost 1 base and J lost 3; bases outside the gene matches: 3.

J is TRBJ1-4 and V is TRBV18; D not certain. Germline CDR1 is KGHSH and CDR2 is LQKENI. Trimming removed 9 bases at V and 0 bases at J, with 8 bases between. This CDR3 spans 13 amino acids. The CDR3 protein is CASSRATNEKLFF. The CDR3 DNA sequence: TGTGCCAGTTCCCGAGCAACTAATGAAAAACTGTTTTTT.